This T cell receptor (beta chain) was captured in a study of blood T cell repertoires in COVID-19. In the original analysis: Quantification of nucleated cells was approximated via reference gene primer amplification. The table came from immunoSEQ multiplex PCR; TCRdb's copy has only in-frame clones and leaves some out. V and J calls and clone size come straight from that table; D and trimming were deduced from the DNA. The sample has about 170,000 clones, 80% to 90% seen once. Germline trimming cut 5 bases from V and 1 base from J; bases unmatched to any gene: 7. Germline V lookup: CDR1 SGHKS, CDR2 YYEKEE (reference sequence). CDR3 size: 15 residues. Seattle cases were enrolled at active infection and followed longitudinally.

Sequencing was carried out using peripheral blood. The chain recombines TRBV5-5 with TRBJ1-1, with TRBD1 matching over 8 bases. This receptor was taken from a woman older than 75 with COVID-19, enrolled during active disease. Here the CDR3 DNA reads TGTGCCAGCAGGATTAATGGACAGGGGAACACTGAAGCTTTCTTT. This encodes CASRINGQGNTEAFF.